The clone carrying this TCR beta chain has only one observation. This entry comes from a study of B cell selection in AIRE deficiency. Here immunoSEQ multiplex PCR was the method, and the copy in TCRdb shows in-frame clones only, minus some. The table has under 20,000 clones, roughly 91% seen once. Regulatory T cells were sorted as CD4+CD25hiCD127low/negative. Healthy unrelated donors supplied the control samples. With V trimmed by 4 bases and J by 5 bases, 13 bases remained unmatched. The germline V gene has CDR1 SGHTA and CDR2 FQGNSA. The CDR3 has 18 residues. The sequence came from a human donor in good health. Sequencing was done on a sample of CD4+CD25+ Tregs sorted from PBMCs. The V and J genes are TRBV7-2 and TRBJ2-5; 13 bases match TRBD2. In nucleotides, the CDR3 is TGTGCCAGCAGCTCGCGGACTAGCGGGAGAGGGGTTAAGGAGACCCAGTACTTC. It codes for CASSSRTSGRGVKETQYF.